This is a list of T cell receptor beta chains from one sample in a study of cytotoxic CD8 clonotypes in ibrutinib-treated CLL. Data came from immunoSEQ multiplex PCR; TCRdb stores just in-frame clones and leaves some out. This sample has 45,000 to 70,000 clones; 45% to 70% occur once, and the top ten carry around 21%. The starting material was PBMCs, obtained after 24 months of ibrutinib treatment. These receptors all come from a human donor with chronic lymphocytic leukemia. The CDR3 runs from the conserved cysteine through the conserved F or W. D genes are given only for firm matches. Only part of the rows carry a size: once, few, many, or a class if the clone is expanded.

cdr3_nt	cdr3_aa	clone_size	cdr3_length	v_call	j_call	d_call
TGTGCCAGCGGGGGGGTTTACGAGCAGTACTTC	CASGGVYEQYF	few	11	TRBV27	TRBJ2-7	TRBD2
TGTGCCAGCAGTTTCTCTGGCGGGAGAGATGAGCAGTTCTTC	CASSFSGGRDEQFF	NA	14	TRBV28	TRBJ2-1	TRBD2
TGTGCCAGCAGCCGACTAATATATTTT	CASSRLIYF	NA	9	TRBV14	TRBJ1-3	NA
TGCAGTGCTAGAGGGTACAAGCAGTACTTC	CSARGYKQYF	NA	10	TRBV20-1	TRBJ2-7	NA
TGTGCCAGCTCACCAGTTTCCGGCGGGCCCTCCTACGAGCAGTACTTC	CASSPVSGGPSYEQYF	NA	16	TRBV18	TRBJ2-7	NA
TGTGCCAGCAGCGTAGGAGCTCAGGACAGGGGCTATGGCTACACCTTC	CASSVGAQDRGYGYTF	NA	16	TRBV9	TRBJ1-2	TRBD1
TGTGCCATCAGACCCGGGGGAGGAGACGCTCAGCCCCAGCATTTT	CAIRPGGGDAQPQHF	NA	15	TRBV10-3	TRBJ1-5	NA
TGTGCCAGCAGCTTAGGTATCGATGAGCAGTTCTTC	CASSLGIDEQFF	NA	12	TRBV11-2	TRBJ2-1	NA
TGTGCCACCAGCAGTAACCTCCCGGTCGAACTGTTTTTT	CATSSNLPVELFF	NA	13	TRBV15	TRBJ1-4	NA
TGTGCCAGTAGTACCGGACAGGTCCTCGAGCCCCAGCATTTT	CASSTGQVLEPQHF	NA	14	TRBV19	TRBJ1-5	TRBD1
TGTGCCAGCAAATGGGACACACCCCGGCGGGAGACCCAGTACTTC	CASKWDTPRRETQYF	few	15	TRBV6-5	TRBJ2-5	NA
TGTGCCAGCAGCTTAGCGCCGGGGGGCTATGGCTACACCTTC	CASSLAPGGYGYTF	medium-sized	14	TRBV7-9	TRBJ1-2	NA
TGTGCCAGCAGCTTAGATTTGACCTCTGGGGCCAACGTCCTGACTTTC	CASSLDLTSGANVLTF	NA	16	TRBV7-9	TRBJ2-6	NA
TGTGCCAGCAGTGAATCGGGGGAGACCACTGAAGCTTTCTTT	CASSESGETTEAFF	few	14	TRBV6-4	TRBJ1-1	NA
TGTGCCAGTAGTATAGGCAGGGTCAGCACAGATACGCAGTATTTT	CASSIGRVSTDTQYF	many	15	TRBV19	TRBJ2-3	NA
TGTGCCAGCAGCGTAGGGGATGATACGCAGTATTTT	CASSVGDDTQYF	NA	12	TRBV9	TRBJ2-3	NA
TGTGCCAGCAGCCATCCCAATACAGGGGGCTTATCCCAAGCTAGCACAGATACGCAGTATTTT	CASSHPNTGGLSQASTDTQYF	NA	21	TRBV4-2	TRBJ2-3	TRBD1
TGTGCCTCTAGCGGGACAACCTACGAGCAGTACTTC	CASSGTTYEQYF	NA	12	TRBV19	TRBJ2-7	TRBD2
TGCGCCAGCAGCCTCGACAGGTATCCCACAGATACGCAGTATTTT	CASSLDRYPTDTQYF	once	15	TRBV5-1	TRBJ2-3	NA
TGTGCCTCACGCAGGGATCTCGTGGATGGCTACACCTTC	CASRRDLVDGYTF	NA	13	TRBV6-5	TRBJ1-2	NA
TGTGCCAGCAGACCAACAGGGGGTGGTTCGCAGCAGTACTTC	CASRPTGGGSQQYF	NA	14	TRBV27	TRBJ2-7	TRBD1
TGTGCCAGCAGTTACTCGACTAGCGGGGAGACCCAGTACTTC	CASSYSTSGETQYF	NA	14	TRBV6-5	TRBJ2-5	TRBD2
TGTGCCATCAGTGAGTTAGGAGGGCGAGAGACCCAGTACTTC	CAISELGGRETQYF	NA	14	TRBV10-3	TRBJ2-5	NA
TGTGCCAGCAGTTTTTTTTCTAGCGTATACGAGCAGTACTTC	CASSFFSSVYEQYF	once	14	TRBV28	TRBJ2-7	NA
TGTGCCAGCAGTGCCTGGGCTATAGCGGGAGGGCCGAACGAGCAGTACTTC	CASSAWAIAGGPNEQYF	NA	17	TRBV6-1	TRBJ2-7	TRBD2
TGTGCCAGCAGCCGTTCGGACCAGGAGAATGAGCAGTTCTTC	CASSRSDQENEQFF	NA	14	TRBV13	TRBJ2-1	NA
TGTGCCAGCAGCTGGGACAGCGAATGGCCTACAACCACCGGGGAGCTGTTTTTT	CASSWDSEWPTTTGELFF	NA	18	TRBV7-8	TRBJ2-2	TRBD1
TGCGCCAGCAGCCTCGTAGAGAGTGACACAGATACGCAGTATTTT	CASSLVESDTDTQYF	NA	15	TRBV4-1	TRBJ2-3	NA
TGTGCCAGCAGTTACACTAGCGGGAGGGCGAATGAGCAGTTCTTC	CASSYTSGRANEQFF	NA	15	TRBV27	TRBJ2-1	TRBD2
TGCGCCAGCAGCCGTGCCGCGGGCACAGATACGCAGTATTTT	CASSRAAGTDTQYF	NA	14	TRBV5-1	TRBJ2-3	NA
TGTGCCATCAGTGAGCATACCGACGGGGAGCTGTTTTTT	CAISEHTDGELFF	NA	13	TRBV10-3	TRBJ2-2	NA
TGTGCCAGCTCACCACTATCACTCCCAGGGGGCGAGCAGTACTTC	CASSPLSLPGGEQYF	NA	15	TRBV18	TRBJ2-7	TRBD1
TGCAGCGTTTATGGGACAGCGAACACCGGGGAGCTGTTTTTT	CSVYGTANTGELFF	NA	14	TRBV29-1	TRBJ2-2	TRBD1
TGTGCCAGTAGCGACGGGCCGGGGCCGATATATTTT	CASSDGPGPIYF	NA	12	TRBV19	TRBJ1-3	NA
TGTGCCAGCAGCCCACATGGGACTAGATTATACAATGAGCAGTTCTTC	CASSPHGTRLYNEQFF	NA	16	TRBV7-9	TRBJ2-1	TRBD2
TGTGCCAGCAGCGTAGGACAGGGGGATTCACCCCTCCACTTT	CASSVGQGDSPLHF	many	14	TRBV9	TRBJ1-6	TRBD1
TGTGCCAGCAGCTTGGATCCCCCCAGGGGGCGGCAAGAGACCCAGTACTTC	CASSLDPPRGRQETQYF	NA	17	TRBV5-6	TRBJ2-5	TRBD1
TGTGCCAGCAGCTTAGGAGTGACAGCCCTTACCGGGGAGCTGTTTTTT	CASSLGVTALTGELFF	many	16	TRBV7-2	TRBJ2-2	NA
TGTGCCAGCAGCTTAGGAAAGACAGGGGGCTTCGGCGAGCAGTACTTC	CASSLGKTGGFGEQYF	NA	16	TRBV13	TRBJ2-7	TRBD1
TGTGCCAGCAGCGCCTTGACTAGCGGGAGTAAGGAGCAGTACTTC	CASSALTSGSKEQYF	NA	15	TRBV7-2	TRBJ2-7	TRBD2
TGTGCCAGTAGTATTTTGGGGAATCTAGCGGGAGGGACCGGGGAGCTGTTTTTT	CASSILGNLAGGTGELFF	NA	18	TRBV19	TRBJ2-2	TRBD2
TGTGCCAGCAGTTACTTAGGCTTCCCCCCCCAAGAGACCCAGTACTTC	CASSYLGFPPQETQYF	NA	16	TRBV6-6	TRBJ2-5	NA
TGCGCCAGCAGCCAAAGGACTAGCGGGGGGTCAGATACGCAGTATTTT	CASSQRTSGGSDTQYF	NA	16	TRBV5-1	TRBJ2-3	TRBD2
TGTGCCAGCAGCAAAAGAACGGGGACAGGGAGGAATCAGCCCCAGCATTTT	CASSKRTGTGRNQPQHF	NA	17	TRBV21-1	TRBJ1-5	NA
TGCGCCAGCAGAGACACCCCGGCCACAGATACGCAGTATTTT	CASRDTPATDTQYF	few	14	TRBV5-1	TRBJ2-3	NA
TGTGCCACCAGCAAACCCCAAGGGCAGCCGTACTTC	CATSKPQGQPYF	once	12	TRBV15	TRBJ2-4	NA
TGTGCCAGCAGTGGACACAGACACACCGGGGAGCTGTTTTTT	CASSGHRHTGELFF	once	14	TRBV6-5	TRBJ2-2	NA
TGTGCCAGCAGCCCGGAGGAGGGGACTAATGAAAAACTGTTTTTT	CASSPEEGTNEKLFF	NA	15	TRBV7-1	TRBJ1-4	NA